This entry lists 21 T cell receptor beta chains sequenced from one sample in a study of cytomegalovirus exposure and HLA in healthy donors. PCR primers comprised 60 Vbeta and 13 Jbeta primers. Data came from immunoSEQ multiplex PCR; TCRdb stores just in-frame clones and leaves some out. The sample shows roughly 230,000 clones, around 80% of them seen only once. Material: PBMCs. These receptors all stem from a boy between 10 and 17 years old in good health and CMV-seronegative.

The V gene is TRBV4-1, the J gene TRBJ2-1, with 9 bases that match TRBD2. V shed 0 bases and J 4 bases; nucleotides not matched to a gene: 1. This CDR3 has 15 residues. Germline V CDR1 and CDR2: MGHRA, YSYEKL. For the CDR3, the DNA is TGCGCCAGCAGCCAAGACACTAGCGGGTACAATGAGCAGTTCTTC. Translation: CASSQDTSGYNEQFF.

The chain recombines TRBV7-6 with TRBJ2-2; 10 bases are shared with TRBD1. V was clipped by 0 bases and J by 7 bases; unmatched bases: 2. Germline lookup yields CDR1 SGHVS and CDR2 FNYEAQ. The CDR3 covers 15 residues. The CDR3 region is CASSLAGQGYGELFF. The CDR3 DNA sequence: TGTGCCAGCAGCTTAGCGGGACAGGGGTACGGGGAGCTGTTTTTT.

This clone was seen just once. This chain links TRBV2 with TRBJ1-6; D remains ambiguous. The germline V and J ends were trimmed by 7 bases and 7 bases, with 14 bases remaining between them. The length of the CDR3 is 14 residues. CDR1 and CDR2 from the germline V gene are SNHLY and FYNNEI. This chain's CDR3 is CASTRDLQNSPLHF. CDR3 nucleotide sequence: TGTGCCAGCACCCGGGATTTACAGAATTCACCCCTCCACTTT.

This clone was counted once. V and J are TRBV11-2 and TRBJ2-3; 13 bases map to TRBD2. J was trimmed by 5 bases and V by 5 bases; bases with no gene match: 7. Germline CDR1 SGHAT, CDR2 FQNNGV. The CDR3 sequence is 16 residues long. CDR3 loop: CASSRKLAGGGDTQYF. CDR3 coding DNA: TGTGCCAGCAGCAGAAAACTAGCGGGGGGGGGAGATACGCAGTATTTT.

This rearrangement joins TRBV5-1 to TRBJ1-2; 8 positions match TRBD1. Germline loops: CDR1 SGHRS, CDR2 YFSETQ. There are 15 residues in the CDR3. V lost 4 bases and J lost 7; bases outside the gene matches: 12. CDR3 in amino acids: CASSASSGTGSGYTF. In DNA, the CDR3 is TGCGCCAGCAGCGCCTCGAGCGGGACAGGATCTGGCTACACCTTC. Full variable domain (outside the CDR3, taken from reference TRBV5-1 and TRBJ1-2): KAGVTQTPRYLIKTRGQQVTLSCSPISGHRSVSWYQQTPGQGLQFLFEYFSETQRNKGNFPGRFSGRQFSNSRSEMNVSTLELGDSALYLCASSASSGTGSGYTFGSGTRLTVV.

The chain employs TRBV6-1 and TRBJ1-2; tentative D call: TRBD1 (6 bases). V was clipped by 2 bases and J by 7 bases, with 23 bases between them. This CDR3 is built from 17 residues. Germline loops: CDR1 MNHNS, CDR2 SASEGT. The CDR3 DNA follows: TGTGCCAGCAGTGAAAGCATGGGGGCCGGGGCCCGTTGTGGCTACACCTTC. As protein: CASSESMGAGARCGYTF.

This clone was counted a few times. CDR3 residues: CATSRGRRREQYF. Here the CDR3 DNA reads TGTGCCACCAGCAGAGGTCGGCGGCGCGAGCAGTACTTC. This sequence joins TRBV15 and TRBJ2-7, with D unresolved. There are 13 residues in the CDR3. Trimming took off 1 base at V and 6 bases at J, with 10 bases between the two ends. CDR1 LNHNV and CDR2 YYDKDF come from the germline V gene (reference sequence).

V and J are TRBV11-3 and TRBJ1-1; TRBD1 aligns across 12 bases. The trim removed 3 bases at V and 0 bases at J, leaving 5 bases unmatched. This CDR3 comprises 17 residues. Germline-derived CDR1 and CDR2 are SGHNT and YENEEA. The CDR3 sequence is CASSFGTGGPLNTEAFF. DNA for the CDR3: TGTGCCAGCAGCTTCGGGACAGGGGGCCCATTGAACACTGAAGCTTTCTTT.

The chain is built from TRBV5-1 and TRBJ2-1; 10 bases line up with TRBD2. The CDR3 extends over 18 amino acids. Germline V lookup: CDR1 SGHRS, CDR2 YFSETQ. Losses at the gene ends were 0 bases for V and 0 bases for J; bases not matched to a gene: 6. The CDR3 spells CASSLEASGGSSYNEQFF. CDR3 bases: TGCGCCAGCAGCTTGGAGGCTAGCGGGGGAAGCTCCTACAATGAGCAGTTCTTC.

The chain couples TRBV5-1 to TRBJ1-2; TRBD1 matches 8 bases. V shed 5 bases and J 5 bases; nucleotides not matched to a gene: 5. Germline CDR1 reads SGHRS; CDR2 reads YFSETQ. This CDR3 spans 13 amino acids. The CDR3 loop reads CASSPGGRYGYTF. CDR3 nucleotide sequence: TGCGCCAGCAGTCCAGGGGGCAGATATGGCTACACCTTC.

The rearrangement joins TRBV11-3 to TRBJ2-3; no clear D. The CDR3 runs 14 residues. Germline loops: CDR1 SGHNT, CDR2 YENEEA. The V end was cut by 4 bases, the J end by 2 bases, with 10 bases between. CDR3 amino acids: CASSSSRYTDTQYF. CDR3 bases: TGTGCCAGCAGCTCCTCGCGTTACACAGATACGCAGTATTTT.

V usage is TRBV19 and J usage is TRBJ1-2; D not resolved. Trimming removed 6 bases at V and 8 bases at J, with 10 bases between. This CDR3 has 11 amino acids. CDR1 and CDR2 (germline): LNHDA, SQIVND (reference sequence). The CDR3 region is CASRWLIGYTF. The CDR3 DNA is TGTGCCAGTAGGTGGCTGATCGGCTACACCTTC.

This rearrangement joins TRBV11-3 to TRBJ1-4, with 8 bases aligning to TRBD1. Germline-derived CDR1 and CDR2 are SGHNT and YENEEA. With V trimmed by 5 bases and J by 7 bases, 9 bases remained unmatched. CDR3 length: 15 amino acids. The CDR3: CASSPGQAISEKLFF. CDR3 nucleotides: TGTGCCAGCAGCCCGGGACAGGCCATAAGTGAAAAACTGTTTTTT.

The V and J genes are TRBV11-3 and TRBJ1-1; D might be TRBD1 (6 bases). V lost 2 bases to trimming and J lost 5 bases, with 15 bases between them. Germline assignment: CDR1 SGHNT and CDR2 YENEEA. This CDR3 is 15 amino acids long. CDR3: CASSLPDRTLTEAFF. The CDR3 DNA reads TGTGCCAGCAGCTTACCGGACAGAACTTTGACTGAAGCTTTCTTT. The full variable domain, rest sourced from reference TRBV11-3 and TRBJ1-1, is EAGVVQSPRYKIIEKKQPVAFWCNPISGHNTLYWYLQNLGQGPELLIRYENEEAVDDSQLPKDRFSAERLKGVDSTLKIQPAELGDSAVYLCASSLPDRTLTEAFFGQGTRLTVV.

The chain employs TRBV29-1 and TRBJ2-3; D may be TRBD2 (6 bases). V dropped 7 bases and J dropped 2 bases, with 10 bases sitting between them. CDR3 length: 12 amino acids. The V gene's germline CDR1 is SQVTM and CDR2 ANQGSEA. This CDR3 is CSALADTDTQYF. The CDR3 DNA sequence: TGCAGCGCACTAGCCGACACAGATACGCAGTATTTT.

V is TRBV30 and J is TRBJ1-1; TRBD1 aligns across 7 bases. The CDR3 covers 16 residues. Germline CDR1 reads GTSNPN; CDR2 reads SVGIG (reference sequence). Germline trimming cut 3 bases from V and 3 bases from J; bases unmatched to any gene: 13. The CDR3 is CAWRGWQGVGDTEAFF. The CDR3 DNA follows: TGTGCCTGGAGAGGTTGGCAGGGGGTCGGAGACACTGAAGCTTTCTTT.

Only a few counts were recorded for this clone. This rearrangement joins TRBV2 to TRBJ1-2; D remains unclear. This CDR3 contains 10 residues. V lost 3 bases to trimming and J lost 13 bases, with 9 bases between them. The germline V gene encodes CDR1 SNHLY and CDR2 FYNNEI. The CDR3 spells CASSDLQCTF. The CDR3 bases are TGTGCCAGCAGTGACTTACAATGCACCTTC. The variable domain in full, completed from reference TRBV2 and TRBJ1-2, reads EPEVTQTPSHQVTQMGQEVILRCVPISNHLYFYWYRQILGQKVEFLVSFYNNEISEKSEIFDDQFSVERPDGSNFTLKIRSTKLEDSAMYFCASSDLQCTFGSGTRLTVV.

The rearrangement uses TRBV29-1 and TRBJ2-3; D gene ambiguous. V was trimmed by 4 bases and J by 0 bases, leaving 8 bases between them. Germline loops: CDR1 SQVTM, CDR2 ANQGSEA. The CDR3 has 13 residues. CDR3 protein: CSVAASSTDTQYF. The CDR3 DNA reads TGCAGCGTTGCTGCGTCTAGCACAGATACGCAGTATTTT.

This clone was seen only once. The chain links TRBV5-4 to TRBJ1-2; a possible D gene is TRBD1 (6 bases). Trimming cost V 3 bases and J 2 bases, with 11 bases left between them. The CDR3 runs 14 residues. Germline CDR1 is SGHNT and CDR2 is YYREEE (reference sequence). CDR3 in amino acids: CASSSGQKNYGYTF. For the CDR3, the DNA is TGTGCCAGCAGCTCAGGACAGAAGAACTATGGCTACACCTTC.

This clone showed up just a few times. The chain links TRBV28 to TRBJ1-1, with D unresolved. The CDR3 is 16 amino acids. Trimming cost V 3 bases and J 0 bases, with 14 bases left between them. Germline V CDR1 and CDR2: MDHEN, SYDVKM. DNA of the CDR3: TGTGCCAGCAGTTTTACATTAGCCCTCATGAACACTGAAGCTTTCTTT. Amino acids: CASSFTLALMNTEAFF.

The genes are TRBV4-2 and TRBJ2-1, with TRBD2 identical over 14 bases. Germline CDR1 is LGHNA and CDR2 is YNFKEQ. With 5 bases clipped from V and 3 bases from J, the junction kept 6 bases outside the gene matches. CDR3 length: 17 residues. The CDR3 here is CASSSRTSGGNYNEQFF. The DNA for the CDR3 is TGTGCCAGCAGCTCGAGGACTAGCGGGGGGAACTACAATGAGCAGTTCTTC.